A single sample is the source of the 31 T cell receptor beta chains below, sequenced in a study of T cells in Graves' hyperthyroidism and ophthalmopathy. Amplification of TCR beta CDR3 regions was performed using RNA transcripts as template. An initial round of RT-PCR targeting the TCR CDR3 relied on the HTBI primer set. From the multiplex PCR reads, TCRdb called clonotypes with MiXCR, one entry per CDR3 protein. The data contain around 350,000 distinct CDR3 sequences, approximately 14% of them singletons. Sequenced material: blood. The receptor source for this set is a woman between 18 and 29 years old with Graves' hyperthyroidism that later progressed to Graves' ophthalmopathy.

This clonotype was seen ten or more times. The genes are TRBV11-2 and TRBJ1-5; the match to TRBD1 covers 9 bases. Germline values: CDR1 SGHAT, CDR2 FQNNGV. The CDR3 is 16 residues long. The V and J ends lost 1 base and 4 bases, in that order; junction bases with no gene match: 5. The CDR3 here is CASSLVQGARNQPQHF. In nucleotides, the CDR3 is TGTGCCAGCAGCTTAGTACAGGGGGCGCGGAATCAGCCCCAGCATTTT. Complete variable domain (other parts from reference TRBV11-2 and TRBJ1-5): EAGVAQSPRYKIIEKRQSVAFWCNPISGHATLYWYQQILGQGPKLLIQFQNNGVVDDSQLPKDRFSAERLKGVDSTLKIQPAKLEDSAVYLCASSLVQGARNQPQHFGDGTRLSIL.

This clonotype has ten or more counts. This chain joins TRBV11-2 and TRBJ2-1, with TRBD2 matching 9 bases. V shed 5 bases, J shed 7 bases, and the junction held 12 bases outside the gene matches. This CDR3 is built from 16 residues. The germline gives CDR1 SGHAT, CDR2 FQNNGV. Here the CDR3 reads CASSLGGGRARNEQFF. CDR3 bases: TGTGCCAGCAGCCTAGGAGGCGGGAGGGCCCGTAATGAGCAGTTCTTC.

This clonotype was seen ten or more times. This chain joins TRBV7-8 and TRBJ2-3, with 9 bases identical to TRBD1. Trimming removed 3 bases from V and 2 bases from J; junction bases left unmatched: 6. This CDR3 spans 16 amino acids. Per the germline V gene, CDR1 is SGHVS and CDR2 is FQNEAQ. DNA of the CDR3: TGTGCCAGCAGCTTGTCCGGGACAGGGCCCACAGATACGCAGTATTTT. This encodes CASSLSGTGPTDTQYF. The variable domain in full, with the rest retrieved from reference TRBV7-8 and TRBJ2-3, is GAGVSQSPRYKVAKRGQDVALRCDPISGHVSLFWYQQALGQGPEFLTYFQNEAQLDKSGLPSDRFFAERPEGSVSTLKIQRTQQEDSAVYLCASSLSGTGPTDTQYFGPGTRLTVL.

This rearrangement joins TRBV5-1 to TRBJ2-6; D gene ambiguous. The CDR3 consists of 16 residues. CDR1 and CDR2 (germline): SGHRS, YFSETQ. The ends were cut back, 0 bases at V and 0 bases at J, with 7 bases in the middle. CDR3 amino acids: CASSLDGPSGANVLTF. The CDR3 DNA follows: TGCGCCAGCAGCTTGGATGGGCCCTCTGGGGCCAACGTCCTGACTTTC.

The chain carries TRBV5-1 and TRBJ2-7; D is possibly TRBD1 or TRBD2 (5 bases each). This CDR3 has 14 amino acids. CDR1 and CDR2 from the germline V gene are SGHRS and YFSETQ. Trimming took off 4 bases at V and 0 bases at J, with 11 bases between the two ends. In DNA, the CDR3 is TGCGCCAGCAGCCCCGGGACGAACTCCTACGAGCAGTACTTC. Its translation: CASSPGTNSYEQYF.

At least ten counts were recorded for this clonotype. The rearrangement joins TRBV6-1 to TRBJ1-2; TRBD1 matches 7 bases. J was trimmed by 3 bases and V by 6 bases; bases with no gene match: 4. Per germline, CDR1 MNHNS and CDR2 SASEGT. This CDR3 spans 13 amino acids. The CDR3 loop is CASSLQGYYGYTF. CDR3 nucleotides: TGTGCCAGCAGCCTACAGGGGTACTATGGCTACACCTTC.

This clonotype was observed a handful of times. This may arise from a read error, as a much more abundant clone is one base away. The V and J genes are TRBV2 and TRBJ2-1; 8 nucleotides agree with TRBD2. Germline CDR1 SNHLY, CDR2 FYNNEI. J gave up 12 bases and V 2 bases, and 9 bases lay outside the gene matches. The CDR3 spans 14 residues. The CDR3 nucleotides read TGTGCCAGCAGTGAAAGGGGGACTAGAGATGGGCAGTTCTTC. It encodes CASSERGTRDGQFF. Full variable domain (outside the CDR3, taken from reference TRBV2 and TRBJ2-1): EPEVTQTPSHQVTQMGQEVILRCVPISNHLYFYWYRQILGQKVEFLVSFYNNEISEKSEIFDDQFSVERPDGSNFTLKIRSTKLEDSAMYFCASSERGTRDGQFFGPGTRLTVL.

This chain joins TRBV30 and TRBJ2-3; 8 nucleotides align to TRBD2. This CDR3 is built from 16 residues. Germline loops: CDR1 GTSNPN, CDR2 SVGIG (reference sequence). Trimming at V came to 7 bases and at J to 6 bases, leaving 18 bases not matched to a gene. CDR3 region: CASAGEAVAGWDTQYF. The CDR3 bases are TGTGCCTCAGCAGGGGAGGCGGTAGCGGGATGGGATACGCAGTATTTT.

This clonotype came up many times. The rearrangement links TRBV20-1 to TRBJ1-1; perhaps TRBD1 as D (5 bases). The germline gives CDR1 DFQATT, CDR2 SNEGSKA (reference sequence). CDR3 length: 13 residues. Trimming took 3 bases from V and 6 from J, leaving 14 bases between them. The CDR3 loop is CSASQGGFPEAFF. The CDR3 DNA reads as TGCAGTGCTAGTCAGGGTGGTTTCCCTGAAGCTTTCTTT.

This clonotype has a count of ten or more. The chain uses TRBV30 and TRBJ2-1, with TRBD2 matching 8 bases. The CDR3 loop spans 14 amino acids. Germline V gene data show CDR1 as GTSNPN and CDR2 as SVGIG (reference sequence). V gave up 0 bases and J gave up 6 bases; unmatched junction bases: 4. In DNA form, the CDR3 reads TGTGCCTGGAGTGTGGGGACTAGTCTCAATGAGCAGTTCTTC. Protein product: CAWSVGTSLNEQFF. The entire variable domain, with the rest obtained from reference TRBV30 and TRBJ2-1, is as follows: SQTIHQWPATLVQPVGSPLSLECTVEGTSNPNLYWYRQAAGRGLQLLFYSVGIGQISSEVPQNLSASRPQDRQFILSSKKLLLSDSGFYLCAWSVGTSLNEQFFGPGTRLTVL.

This chain joins TRBV2 and TRBJ2-1; 13 bases are a match to TRBD2. The germline CDR1 and CDR2 sequences are SNHLY and FYNNEI. This CDR3 region has 16 residues. V lost 7 bases and J lost 10; bases outside the gene matches: 13. The DNA of the CDR3 is TGTGCCAGCACCCCCTCGACTAGCGGGAGGACCCGCGAGCAGTTCTTC. This translates into CASTPSTSGRTREQFF.

This clonotype was seen ten or more times. The genes are TRBV5-1 and TRBJ2-1; possible D gene TRBD2, 6 bases. The germline CDR1 and CDR2 sequences are SGHRS and YFSETQ. The CDR3 sequence is 15 residues long. V lost 5 bases, J lost 8 bases, and 20 bases lay in between. Written as DNA, the CDR3 is TGCGCCAGCAGTTTGCGGGACCCTTGGGGAGATGAGCAGTTCTTC. Encoded protein: CASSLRDPWGDEQFF. Looking up the rest from reference TRBV5-1 and TRBJ2-1 gives the full variable domain: KAGVTQTPRYLIKTRGQQVTLSCSPISGHRSVSWYQQTPGQGLQFLFEYFSETQRNKGNFPGRFSGRQFSNSRSEMNVSTLELGDSALYLCASSLRDPWGDEQFFGPGTRLTVL.

The genes are TRBV5-1 and TRBJ2-7; D gene ambiguous. CDR3 length equals 14 residues. Germline CDR1 reads SGHRS; CDR2 reads YFSETQ. V was cut by 2 bases and J by 2 bases, with 11 bases left in between. For the CDR3, the DNA is TGCGCCAGCAGCTTTGACCGCCGAGCCTACGAGCAGTACTTC. It translates to CASSFDRRAYEQYF.

This sequence joins TRBV7-2 and TRBJ2-4; 12 bases are a match to TRBD2. Per germline, CDR1 SGHTA and CDR2 FQGNSA. The junction had 2 bases not matched to a gene; V was cut back by 1 base and J by 4 bases. CDR3 length equals 16 residues. CDR3 coding DNA: TGTGCCAGCAGCTTAGGGACTAGCGGGATGAAAAACATTCAGTACTTC. This gives the protein CASSLGTSGMKNIQYF.

This clonotype was counted between two and nine times. One junction end does not reproduce the germline sequence, and a read error may be involved. The chain carries TRBV3-1 and TRBJ1-1, with 7 bases matching TRBD1. Germline V gene data show CDR1 as LGHDT and CDR2 as YNNKEL (reference sequence). The CDR3 runs to 15 residues. The CDR3 DNA sequence: TGTGCCAGCAGCCCCCCCCAACAGGGGAGCACTGAAGCTTCCTTT. Its protein is CASSPPQQGSTEASF.

This clonotype was counted ten times or more. J is TRBJ1-1 and V is TRBV16; 8 nucleotides agree with TRBD1. Germline V lookup: CDR1 KGHSY, CDR2 FQNENV. CDR3 length: 17 amino acids. The V segment lost 1 base and the J segment 1 base; nucleotides outside the gene matches: 8. The CDR3 region is CASSQLGEDRGNTEAFF. In DNA, the CDR3 is TGTGCCAGCAGCCAATTGGGTGAAGACAGGGGGAACACTGAAGCTTTCTTT.

This clonotype was recorded a few times. The CDR3 loop is CASSHNARDGTYEQYF. CDR3 nucleotide sequence: TGTGCCAGCAGCCACAACGCCCGGGACGGGACCTACGAGCAGTACTTC. The rearrangement joins TRBV7-9 to TRBJ2-7; D possibly matches TRBD1 or TRBD2 (5 bases each). This CDR3 is 16 amino acids long. Germline V gene data show CDR1 as SEHNR and CDR2 as FQNEAQ (reference sequence). The germline V and J ends were trimmed by 5 bases and 2 bases, with 19 bases remaining between them.

This clonotype was observed a handful of times. V gene TRBV11-1 combines with J gene TRBJ2-6, with TRBD2 matching over 13 bases. This CDR3 has 17 amino acids. V gave up 6 bases and J gave up 2 bases; unmatched junction bases: 4. Germline-derived CDR1 and CDR2 are SGHAT and FQDESV (reference sequence). This CDR3 is CASRALAGGPGANVLTF. As DNA, the CDR3 is TGTGCCAGCAGGGCACTAGCGGGAGGGCCTGGGGCCAACGTCCTGACTTTC.

This clonotype was counted ten times or more. The J gene is TRBJ2-1, the V gene TRBV6-1; 7 bases match TRBD2. Germline loops: CDR1 MNHNS, CDR2 SASEGT. V lost 3 bases, J lost 6 bases, and 11 bases stayed unmatched. This CDR3 is 16 amino acids long. CDR3 region: CASSDGPSGNGNEQFF. The CDR3 coding sequence is TGTGCCAGCAGTGATGGGCCTAGCGGAAATGGCAATGAGCAGTTCTTC.

In this sample, this clonotype turned up many times. The chain couples TRBV27 to TRBJ1-5; 7 bases agree with TRBD1. J was trimmed by 4 bases and V by 7 bases; bases with no gene match: 4. The V gene's germline CDR1 is MNHEY and CDR2 SMNVEV (reference sequence). This CDR3 region has 13 residues. The CDR3 loop is CASTPTGNQPQHF. The CDR3, as DNA: TGTGCCAGCACGCCGACAGGGAATCAGCCCCAGCATTTT.

Ten or more counts support this clonotype. The chain links TRBV12-5 to TRBJ2-7; possibly TRBD1 or TRBD2 for D (5 bases each). The CDR3 spans 17 residues. Germline loops: CDR1 LGHNT, CDR2 FRNRAP. V was clipped by 1 base and J by 6 bases, with 22 bases between them. CDR3 coding DNA: TGTGCTAGTGGTTTGGCACGGGACCCTAGGTTCCTATGCGAGCAGTACTTC. Its protein is CASGLARDPRFLCEQYF.

This clonotype was seen ten or more times. This chain connects TRBV2 to TRBJ2-3; D remains ambiguous. In germline, CDR1 is SNHLY, CDR2 FYNNEI. The CDR3 length is 12 residues. The ends were cut back, 4 bases at V and 8 bases at J, with 10 bases in the middle. The DNA of the CDR3 is TGTGCCAGCAGTGCCCAGTCGTCTACGCAGTATTTT. It encodes CASSAQSSTQYF.

This clonotype was seen a handful of times. The chain carries TRBV7-9 and TRBJ1-4; TRBD1 matches 7 bases. The CDR3 is made up of 16 amino acids. Germline assignment: CDR1 SEHNR and CDR2 FQNEAQ (reference sequence). V was pared by 3 bases and J by 4 bases, with 8 bases of the junction left unmatched. The chain's CDR3 is CASSFGQVNSNEKLFF. Here the CDR3 DNA reads TGTGCCAGCAGCTTCGGACAGGTGAATAGTAATGAAAAACTGTTTTTT.

This clonotype appeared many times. V is TRBV5-1 and J is TRBJ1-1; D is ambiguous. This CDR3 spans 14 amino acids. The V and J ends lost 0 bases and 0 bases respectively, with 6 bases between them. CDR1 and CDR2 (germline): SGHRS, YFSETQ. CDR3 residues: CASSLAMVNTEAFF. In nucleotides, the CDR3 is TGCGCCAGCAGCTTGGCCATGGTGAACACTGAAGCTTTCTTT.

The chain couples TRBV7-9 to TRBJ2-3; D is tentatively TRBD1 or TRBD2 (5 bases each). The CDR3 runs 13 residues. Trimming pared 4 bases from V and 2 bases from J, leaving 7 bases between. Per the germline V gene, CDR1 is SEHNR and CDR2 is FQNEAQ (reference sequence). CDR3 sequence (DNA): TGTGCCAGCAGCTACGGGGCCACAGATACGCAGTATTTT. It encodes CASSYGATDTQYF.

The gene calls are TRBV20-1 and TRBJ2-4; 7 bases match TRBD1. There are 18 residues in the CDR3. Germline V gene lookup returns CDR1 DFQATT and CDR2 SNEGSKA (reference sequence). Germline trimming cut 3 bases from V and 0 bases from J; bases unmatched to any gene: 14. CDR3 DNA sequence: TGCAGTGCTAGTGACAGGGCTCGGCGGCCTTTAGCCAAAAACATTCAGTACTTC. It is translated as CSASDRARRPLAKNIQYF.

The chain recombines TRBV4-1 with TRBJ2-5; perhaps TRBD2 as D (5 bases). Between the trimmed V and J ends, which lost 4 bases and 4 bases, there was a span of 16 bases. This CDR3 spans 15 amino acids. The germline V gene encodes CDR1 MGHRA and CDR2 YSYEKL. CDR3: CASSPSERAGETQYF. In DNA form, the CDR3 reads TGCGCCAGCAGCCCCAGCGAGAGGGCCGGAGAGACCCAGTACTTC.

With regard to this clonotype: Being one base from a much bigger clone, this may be a read error. The gene calls are TRBV30 and TRBJ1-2; D perhaps matches TRBD1 (5 bases). CDR1 and CDR2 from the germline V gene are GTSNPN and SVGIG (reference sequence). V lost 0 bases to trimming and J lost 6 bases, with 8 bases between them. The CDR3 length is 12 residues. The CDR3: CAWSVRGDGYTF. The CDR3 bases are TGTGCCTGGAGTGTGAGGGGCGATGGCTACACCTTC. The full variable domain, its missing parts supplied by reference TRBV30 and TRBJ1-2, is SQTIHQWPATLVQPVGSPLSLECTVEGTSNPNLYWYRQAAGRGLQLLFYSVGIGQISSEVPQNLSASRPQDRQFILSSKKLLLSDSGFYLCAWSVRGDGYTFGSGTRLTVV.

This clonotype was seen ten or more times. The chain links TRBV7-9 to TRBJ2-7, with D hard to call. V lost 5 bases and J 0 bases, leaving 8 bases between the germline ends. This CDR3 is built from 13 residues. Germline V gene lookup returns CDR1 SEHNR and CDR2 FQNEAQ (reference sequence). The CDR3 loop is CASSGINSYEQYF. CDR3 nucleotide sequence: TGTGCCAGCAGCGGCATAAACTCCTACGAGCAGTACTTC.

In the case of this clonotype: A read error is possible here, since a much larger clone lies one base away. This chain joins TRBV24-1 and TRBJ2-3; 9 bases match TRBD1. The CDR3 extends over 13 amino acids. Germline loops: CDR1 KGHDR, CDR2 SFDVKD. Trimming at V came to 7 bases and at J to 3 bases, leaving 1 base not matched to a gene. CDR3 bases: TGTGCCACCAGAGGACAGGGGACAGATACGCAGTATTTT. Amino acid sequence: CATRGQGTDTQYF.

This clonotype was detected ten times or more. The J gene is TRBJ2-5, the V gene TRBV20-1; the D gene is possibly TRBD2 (6 bases). Germline lookup yields CDR1 DFQATT and CDR2 SNEGSKA (reference sequence). The CDR3 totals 13 residues. V lost 4 bases and J lost 5, with 14 bases in between. This chain's CDR3 is CSAKGRSRETQYF. The DNA for the CDR3 is TGCAGTGCTAAGGGGAGGAGTCGCGAGACCCAGTACTTC.